The entry that follows covers one T cell receptor (beta chain) sequence. The CDR3 is cut off 3 residues early in the read; its end comes from the germline J gene. The CDR3 consists of 15 residues. Unmatched junction bases numbered 9, after V lost 5 bases and J lost 3 bases. The germline CDR1 and CDR2 sequences are SGHAT and FQNNGV. Sequencing was performed with immunoSEQ multiplex PCR; in TCRdb, only in-frame clones are kept and a portion is missing. The repertoire table contains tens of thousands of clones. This entry is derived from a study of T cells in women clearing cervical HPV infection. Material: blood buffy coat. This TCR derives from a woman between 18 and 70 years old with a cervical HPV16 infection that either progressed to CIN3+ or cleared (not recorded which). The chain links TRBV11-2 to TRBJ2-7; 8 positions agree with TRBD1. CDR3 DNA, as far as it was read: TGTGCCAGCAGCCCGTCGACAGGGGAAATCTACGAG. It yields the protein CASSPSTGEIYE. The complete CDR3 protein is CASSPSTGEIYEQYF.